The present T cell receptor (beta chain) was sequenced within a study of T cell responses to AZD1222 COVID-19 vaccine. Broader study findings: The repertoires were collected only after the peak T cell response. Only a handful of people who got AZD1222 tested seropositive at baseline.

With regard to this clone: Its antigen is undetermined.

Data came from immunoSEQ multiplex PCR; TCRdb stores just in-frame clones and leaves some out. The sample has about 140,000 clones, roughly 90% seen once. Analyses pooled second doses at about 4 or about 12 weeks. This sequence originates from an adult who received the AZD1222 COVID-19 vaccine. Sequencing was performed on peripheral blood, taken 28 days after the second AZD1222 dose.

The CDR3 DNA sequence: TGTGCCAGTAGTATAGGGGATCAGCCCCAGCATTTT. Its translation: CASSIGDQPQHF. V usage is TRBV19 and J usage is TRBJ1-5; D uncertain. Germline CDR1 is LNHDA and CDR2 is SQIVND (reference sequence). The ends were cut back, 1 base at V and 5 bases at J, with 3 bases in the middle. CDR3 length: 12 amino acids. The full variable domain, its missing parts supplied by reference TRBV19 and TRBJ1-5, is DGGITQSPKYLFRKEGQNVTLSCEQNLNHDAMYWYRQDPGQGLRLIYYSQIVNDFQKGDIAEGYSVSREKKESFPLTVTSAQKNPTAFYLCASSIGDQPQHFGDGTRLSIL.